The 15 T cell receptor beta chains below were found in one sample sequenced in a study of spatial heterogeneity in lung cancer. Time point denoted: sample taken at primary tumor resection. Via MiXCR, TCRdb re-called the 5' RACE reads, giving one row per CDR3 protein. The table shows 40,000 or so distinct CDR3 sequences, with roughly 8% occurring only once. The sample consisted of PBMCs, taken at surgery. These receptors all come from a male donor with early-stage non-small cell lung cancer.

The sample holds a few counts of this clonotype. The chain carries TRBV7-2 and TRBJ1-1, with unresolved D. There are 15 residues in the CDR3. CDR1 is SGHTA and CDR2 is FQGNSA in the germline V gene. Trimming removed 5 bases at V and 2 bases at J, with 15 bases between. The DNA for the CDR3 is TGTGCCAGCAGCACCGTGGTACGGAGCAACACTGAAGCTTTCTTT. This translates into CASSTVVRSNTEAFF.

This clonotype was recorded many times. The V gene is TRBV7-2, the J gene TRBJ1-2, with TRBD1 identical over 11 bases. The CDR3 has 14 residues. With 4 bases clipped from V and 8 bases from J, the junction kept 6 bases outside the gene matches. The germline V gene encodes CDR1 SGHTA and CDR2 FQGNSA. The DNA of the CDR3 is TGTGCCAGCAGCTCGTCGGACAGGGGGCGAGGCTACACCTTC. It encodes CASSSSDRGRGYTF.

In this sample, this clonotype turned up a few times. This chain uses TRBV6-6 with TRBJ1-2; possible D gene TRBD1, 5 bases. V lost 2 bases to trimming and J lost 6 bases, with 16 bases between them. The CDR3 has 15 residues. The germline V gene encodes CDR1 MNHNY and CDR2 SVGAGI (reference sequence). The chain's CDR3 is CASSYRDGTTHGYTF. CDR3 nucleotide sequence: TGTGCCAGCAGTTACCGGGACGGCACGACGCATGGCTACACCTTC.

This clonotype was recorded many times. J is TRBJ2-2 and V is TRBV20-1; 8 nucleotides line up with TRBD1. CDR1 is DFQATT and CDR2 is SNEGSKA in the germline V gene (reference sequence). This CDR3 spans 15 amino acids. V was pared by 1 base and J by 3 bases, with 4 bases of the junction left unmatched. The CDR3 region has the DNA TGCAGTGCTAGAGCATGGACAGGGTACACCGGGGAGCTGTTTTTT. The encoded protein is CSARAWTGYTGELFF.

Only a few counts were recorded for this clonotype. This sequence joins TRBV2 and TRBJ2-7, with TRBD1 as a possible D gene (6 bases). The germline gives CDR1 SNHLY, CDR2 FYNNEI. This CDR3 has 11 amino acids. V was shortened by 8 bases and J by 7 bases, with 12 bases between the two germline ends. The CDR3 loop is CASAQGGEQYV. CDR3 in DNA: TGTGCCAGCGCACAGGGCGGGGAGCAGTACGTC.

The rearrangement uses TRBV18 and TRBJ1-2, with 7 bases identical to TRBD1. V was pared by 3 bases and J by 0 bases, with 7 bases of the junction left unmatched. This CDR3 comprises 16 residues. The germline CDR1 and CDR2 sequences are KGHSH and LQKENI. The CDR3 spells CASSPRDRESNYGYTF. The CDR3 DNA reads as TGTGCCAGCTCACCCCGCGACAGGGAGTCTAACTATGGCTACACCTTC. Full variable domain (rest looked up from reference TRBV18 and TRBJ1-2): NAGVMQNPRHLVRRRGQEARLRCSPMKGHSHVYWYRQLPEEGLKFMVYLQKENIIDESGMPKERFSAEFPKEGPSILRIQQVVRGDSAAYFCASSPRDRESNYGYTFGSGTRLTVV.

V gene TRBV15 combines with J gene TRBJ2-3; no clear D gene. Germline V gene sequence: CDR1 LNHNV, CDR2 YYDKDF (reference sequence). The CDR3 runs 15 residues. V was clipped by 0 bases and J by 0 bases, with 7 bases between them. The DNA for the CDR3 is TGTGCCACCAGCAGAGATCCAGCTAGCACAGATACGCAGTATTTT. Protein: CATSRDPASTDTQYF.

This clonotype has at least ten counts. The chain couples TRBV2 to TRBJ2-3, with a tentative D call TRBD2 (5 bases). Germline V gene sequence: CDR1 SNHLY, CDR2 FYNNEI. Between the trimmed V and J ends, which lost 3 bases and 2 bases, there was a span of 9 bases. The CDR3 totals 14 residues. As DNA, the CDR3 is TGTGCCAGCAGTGAGCAGCGGCTCACAGATACGCAGTATTTT. Protein: CASSEQRLTDTQYF.

This sequence joins TRBV6-1 and TRBJ1-2, with a possible D match to TRBD1 (5 bases). The CDR3 extends over 15 amino acids. Trimming pared 2 bases from V and 0 bases from J, leaving 10 bases between. CDR1 and CDR2 from the germline V gene are MNHNS and SASEGT. CDR3 in amino acids: CASSERSGANYGYTF. CDR3 DNA sequence: TGTGCCAGCAGTGAACGATCGGGGGCTAACTATGGCTACACCTTC.

In its sample, this clonotype was seen many times. The CDR3 DNA reads as TGCAGTGTAGGGTACGGTACAGGCGACACTGAAGCTTTCTTT. It translates to CSVGYGTGDTEAFF. The chain links TRBV20-1 to TRBJ1-1; tentative D call: TRBD1 (5 bases). In germline, CDR1 is DFQATT, CDR2 SNEGSKA (reference sequence). The CDR3 contains 14 residues. Trimming took off 7 bases at V and 3 bases at J, with 18 bases between the two ends.

Many counts were recorded for this clonotype. This CDR3 reads CASSTRSSGANVLTF. In DNA form, the CDR3 reads TGTGCCAGCAGTACTAGATCCTCTGGGGCCAACGTCCTGACTTTC. The chain combines TRBV6-5 with TRBJ2-6, with D possibly TRBD2 on 5 matching bases. There are 15 residues in the CDR3. V lost 5 bases and J lost 0, with 8 bases in between. Germline loops: CDR1 MNHEY, CDR2 SVGAGI.

This clonotype came up many times. The genes are TRBV6-6 and TRBJ1-6; the D is unclear. V was pared by 8 bases and J by 7 bases, with 12 bases between. The germline CDR1 and CDR2 sequences are MNHNY and SVGAGI (reference sequence). This CDR3 spans 13 amino acids. The CDR3: CASGLPENSPLHF. CDR3 DNA sequence: TGTGCCAGCGGACTACCCGAGAATTCACCCCTCCACTTT.

Ten or more counts support this clonotype. V is TRBV7-9 and J is TRBJ2-7; D might be TRBD1 or TRBD2, each matching 5 bases. This CDR3 contains 15 residues. V was trimmed by 1 base and J by 9 bases, leaving 19 bases between them. In germline, CDR1 is SEHNR, CDR2 FQNEAQ (reference sequence). The CDR3 sequence: CASSLVGAPSWGQYV. The CDR3 coding sequence is TGTGCCAGCAGCTTAGTCGGGGCGCCGTCCTGGGGGCAGTACGTC.

This clonotype was picked up many times. The V gene is TRBV11-3, the J gene TRBJ2-7; TRBD1 aligns across 9 bases. V gave up 0 bases and J gave up 3 bases; unmatched junction bases: 3. This CDR3 has 15 residues. Germline CDR1 SGHNT, CDR2 YENEEA. CDR3 nucleotide sequence: TGTGCCAGCAGCTTAGATGGGACAGGGAACTACGAGCAGTACTTC. Translation gives CASSLDGTGNYEQYF.

The chain is built from TRBV7-9 and TRBJ2-4, with D tentatively TRBD1 (6 bases). The CDR3 is made up of 13 amino acids. From germline, CDR1 is SEHNR and CDR2 FQNEAQ (reference sequence). Trimming took off 1 base at V and 8 bases at J, with 9 bases between the two ends. The CDR3 DNA reads as TGTGCCAGCAGCTTAGGGACAGCGGACATTCAGTACTTC. Its translation is CASSLGTADIQYF. Full variable domain (missing parts from reference TRBV7-9 and TRBJ2-4): DTGVSQNPRHKITKRGQNVTFRCDPISEHNRLYWYRQTLGQGPEFLTYFQNEAQLEKSRLLSDRFSAERPKGSFSTLEIQRTEQGDSAMYLCASSLGTADIQYFGAGTRLSVL.